The entry that follows covers one T cell receptor (beta chain) sequence. Its antigen is as yet unknown. The method was immunoSEQ multiplex PCR; TCRdb's version includes in-frame clones alone and lacks a portion of them. The table includes some 130,000 clones, about 90% detected once. This sample is drawn from a study of T cells in localized non-small cell lung cancer. Overall study findings and caveats: Greater T cell density in blood accompanied longer overall survival. Maximal T cell clonality occurred in uninvolved adjacent lung, with tumor ranking below it.

The specimen was peripheral blood, collected before any cancer treatment. This clonotype was obtained from an older female donor with stage I lung adenocarcinoma.

The CDR3 DNA reads as TGTGCCAGCAGCTTGGATCTAGCGGGAGTTGGGGAGCAGTTCTTC. This encodes CASSLDLAGVGEQFF. J is TRBJ2-1 and V is TRBV5-8; 10 bases are a match to TRBD2. The CDR3 consists of 15 residues. Germline V gene data show CDR1 as SGHTS and CDR2 as YDEGEE. V trimming: 0 bases; J trimming: 10 bases; junction bases outside the gene matches: 7.